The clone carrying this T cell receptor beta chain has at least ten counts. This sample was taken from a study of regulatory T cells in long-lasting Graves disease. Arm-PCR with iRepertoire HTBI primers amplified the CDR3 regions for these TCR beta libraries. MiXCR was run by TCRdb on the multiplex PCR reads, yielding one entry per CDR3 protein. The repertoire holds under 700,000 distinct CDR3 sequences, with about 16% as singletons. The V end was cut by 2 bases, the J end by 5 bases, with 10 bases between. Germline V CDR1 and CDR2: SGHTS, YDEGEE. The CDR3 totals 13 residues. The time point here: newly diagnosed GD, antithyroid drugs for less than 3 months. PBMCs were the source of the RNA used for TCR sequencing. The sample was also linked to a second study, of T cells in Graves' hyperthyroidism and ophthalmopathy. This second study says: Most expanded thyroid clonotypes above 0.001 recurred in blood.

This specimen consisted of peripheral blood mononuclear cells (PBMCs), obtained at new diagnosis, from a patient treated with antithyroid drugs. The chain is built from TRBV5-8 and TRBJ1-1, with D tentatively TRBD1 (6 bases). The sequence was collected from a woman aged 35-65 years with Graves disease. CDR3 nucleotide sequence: TGTGCCAGCAGCTTTGTCAGGGGAACTGAAGCTTTCTTT. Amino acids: CASSFVRGTEAFF.